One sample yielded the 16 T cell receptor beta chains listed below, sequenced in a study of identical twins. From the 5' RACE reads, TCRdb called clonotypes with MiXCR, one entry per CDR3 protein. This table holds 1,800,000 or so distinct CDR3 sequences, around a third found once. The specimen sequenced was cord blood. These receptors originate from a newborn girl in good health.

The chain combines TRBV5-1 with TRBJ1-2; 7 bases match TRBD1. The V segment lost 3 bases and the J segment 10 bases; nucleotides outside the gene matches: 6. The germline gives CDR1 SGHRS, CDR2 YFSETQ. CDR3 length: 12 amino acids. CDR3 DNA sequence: TGCGCCAGCAGCTCCCAGGGGGAGGTCTACACCTTC. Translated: CASSSQGEVYTF.

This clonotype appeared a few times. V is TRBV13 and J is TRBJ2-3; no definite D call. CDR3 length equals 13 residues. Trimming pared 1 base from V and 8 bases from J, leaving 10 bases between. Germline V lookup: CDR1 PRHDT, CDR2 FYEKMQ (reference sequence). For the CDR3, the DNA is TGTGCCAGCAGCTTAGCGGCCTCGGGTACGCAGTATTTT. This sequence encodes CASSLAASGTQYF. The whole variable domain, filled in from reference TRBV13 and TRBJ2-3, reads AAGVIQSPRHLIKEKRETATLKCYPIPRHDTVYWYQQGPGQDPQFLISFYEKMQSDKGSIPDRFSAQQFSDYHSELNMSSLELGDSALYFCASSLAASGTQYFGPGTRLTVL.

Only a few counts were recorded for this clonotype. The CDR3 spells CASSKIPANRGANYGYTF. DNA of the CDR3: TGTGCCAGCAGCAAAATCCCCGCAAACAGGGGTGCTAACTATGGCTACACCTTC. The chain recombines TRBV21-1 with TRBJ1-2; the table's D call, TRBD1, has no DNA check behind it. TRBV21-1 is classified as a pseudogene. The CDR3 extends over 18 amino acids.

This chain's CDR3 is CASSSAWGGHLSSYEQYF. The CDR3 DNA follows: TGTGCCAGCAGTTCCGCGTGGGGTGGACACCTGAGCTCCTACGAGCAGTACTTC. The rearrangement links TRBV28 to TRBJ2-7, with TRBD1 as a possible D gene (5 bases). Per the germline V gene, CDR1 is MDHEN and CDR2 is SYDVKM. The CDR3 is 18 amino acids. V was pared by 4 bases and J by 0 bases, with 22 bases between.

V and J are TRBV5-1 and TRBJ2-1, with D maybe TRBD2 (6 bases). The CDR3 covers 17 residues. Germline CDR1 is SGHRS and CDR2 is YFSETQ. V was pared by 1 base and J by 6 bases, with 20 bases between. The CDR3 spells CASSLPESSAPLNEQFF. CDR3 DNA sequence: TGCGCCAGCAGCTTGCCCGAATCTAGCGCCCCCCTCAATGAGCAGTTCTTC.

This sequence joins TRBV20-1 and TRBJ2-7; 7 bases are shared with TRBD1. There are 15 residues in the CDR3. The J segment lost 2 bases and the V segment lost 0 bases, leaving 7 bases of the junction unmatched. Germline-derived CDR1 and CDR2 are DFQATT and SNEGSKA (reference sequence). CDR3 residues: CSARDLPGQTYEQYF. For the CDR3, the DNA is TGCAGTGCTAGAGATCTTCCGGGACAGACCTACGAGCAGTACTTC.

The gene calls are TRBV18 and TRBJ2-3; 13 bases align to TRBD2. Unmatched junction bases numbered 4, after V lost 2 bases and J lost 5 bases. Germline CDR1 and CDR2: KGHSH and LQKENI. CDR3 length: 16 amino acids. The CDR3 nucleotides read TGTGCCAGCTCACCAGGACTAGCGGGAGCGGGAGATACGCAGTATTTT. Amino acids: CASSPGLAGAGDTQYF.

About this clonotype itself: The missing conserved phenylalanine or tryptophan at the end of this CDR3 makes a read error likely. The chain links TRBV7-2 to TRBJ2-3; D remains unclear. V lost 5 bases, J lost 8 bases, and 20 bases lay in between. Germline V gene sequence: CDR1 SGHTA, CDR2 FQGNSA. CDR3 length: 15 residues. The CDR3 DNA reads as TGTGCCAGCAGCCCGCGAAACCCCGCCAGCCCTACGCAGTATGTT. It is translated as CASSPRNPASPTQYV.

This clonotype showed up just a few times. DNA of the CDR3: TGTGCCAGCAGCATCGGACAGGGCTCGTACAATGAGCAGTTCTTC. Encoded protein: CASSIGQGSYNEQFF. This chain links TRBV19 with TRBJ2-1; 8 nucleotides match TRBD1. The V gene's germline CDR1 is LNHDA and CDR2 SQIVND (reference sequence). CDR3 size: 15 residues. V lost 9 bases to trimming and J lost 4 bases; unmatched junction nucleotides: 11.

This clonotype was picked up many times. The CDR3, as DNA: TGCAGCATCCTTGGGGCTAGCGGGAAGTACGAGCAGTACTTC. Residues: CSILGASGKYEQYF. The gene calls are TRBV29-1 and TRBJ2-7, with 9 nucleotides matching TRBD2. With 8 bases clipped from V and 4 bases from J, the junction kept 12 bases outside the gene matches. Germline V lookup: CDR1 SQVTM, CDR2 ANQGSEA. The CDR3 is made up of 14 amino acids.

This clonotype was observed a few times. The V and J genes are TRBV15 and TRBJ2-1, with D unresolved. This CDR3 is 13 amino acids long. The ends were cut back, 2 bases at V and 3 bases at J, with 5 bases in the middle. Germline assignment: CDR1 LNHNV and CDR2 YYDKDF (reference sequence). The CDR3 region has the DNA TGTGCCACCAGCAGAAGGTACTACAATGAGCAGTTCTTC. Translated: CATSRRYYNEQFF.

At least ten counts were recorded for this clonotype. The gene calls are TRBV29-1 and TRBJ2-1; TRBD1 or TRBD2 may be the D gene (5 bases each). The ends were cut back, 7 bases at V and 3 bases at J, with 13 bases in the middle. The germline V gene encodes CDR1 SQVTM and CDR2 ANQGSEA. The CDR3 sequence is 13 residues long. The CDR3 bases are TGCAGCGGCGACGGGACCATCTACAATGAGCAGTTCTTC. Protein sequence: CSGDGTIYNEQFF.

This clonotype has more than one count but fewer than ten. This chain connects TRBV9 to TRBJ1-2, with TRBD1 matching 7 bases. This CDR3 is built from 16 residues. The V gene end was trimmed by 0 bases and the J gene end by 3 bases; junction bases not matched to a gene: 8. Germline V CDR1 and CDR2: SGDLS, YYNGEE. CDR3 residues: CASSVATGAFDYGYTF. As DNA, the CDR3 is TGTGCCAGCAGCGTAGCTACAGGGGCCTTTGACTATGGCTACACCTTC.

CDR3 nucleotides: TGTGCCAGCAGCTTGGGGGCAGGGGAAGGAAACATTCAGTACTTC. Translating it yields CASSLGAGEGNIQYF. The chain employs TRBV5-6 and TRBJ2-4, with a weak D call TRBD1 (6 bases). Germline assignment: CDR1 SGHDT and CDR2 YYEEEE. V was clipped by 0 bases and J by 6 bases, with 13 bases between them. There are 15 residues in the CDR3.

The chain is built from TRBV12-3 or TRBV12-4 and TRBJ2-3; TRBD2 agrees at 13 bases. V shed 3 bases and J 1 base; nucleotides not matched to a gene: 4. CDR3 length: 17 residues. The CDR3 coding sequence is TGTGCCAGCAGTTTCCAAGGGACTAGCGGGGGCACAGATACGCAGTATTTT. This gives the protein CASSFQGTSGGTDTQYF.

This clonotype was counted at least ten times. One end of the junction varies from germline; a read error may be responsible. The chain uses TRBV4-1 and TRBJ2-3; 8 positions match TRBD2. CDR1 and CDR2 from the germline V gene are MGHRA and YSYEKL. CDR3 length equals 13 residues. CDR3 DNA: TGTGCCAGCAGCCAACTAGCGGCAGATACGCAGTATTTT. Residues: CASSQLAADTQYF.